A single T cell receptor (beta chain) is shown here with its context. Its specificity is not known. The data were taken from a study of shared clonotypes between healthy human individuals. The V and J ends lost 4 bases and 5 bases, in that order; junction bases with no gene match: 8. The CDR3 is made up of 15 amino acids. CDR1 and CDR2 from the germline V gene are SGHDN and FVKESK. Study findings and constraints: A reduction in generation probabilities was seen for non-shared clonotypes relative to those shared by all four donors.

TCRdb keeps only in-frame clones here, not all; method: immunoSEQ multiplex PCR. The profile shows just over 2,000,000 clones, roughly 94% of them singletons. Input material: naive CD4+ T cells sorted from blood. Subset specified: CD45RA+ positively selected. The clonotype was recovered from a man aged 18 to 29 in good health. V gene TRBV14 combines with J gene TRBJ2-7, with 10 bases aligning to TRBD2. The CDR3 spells CASSRPGLALDEQYF. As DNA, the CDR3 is TGTGCCAGCAGCCGCCCGGGACTAGCGCTTGACGAGCAGTACTTC. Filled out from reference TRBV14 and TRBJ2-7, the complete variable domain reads EAGVTQFPSHSVIEKGQTVTLRCDPISGHDNLYWYRRVMGKEIKFLLHFVKESKQDESGMPNNRFLAERTGGTYSTLKVQPAELEDSGVYFCASSRPGLALDEQYFGPGTRLTVT.